This T cell receptor (beta chain) was obtained from a study of T-cell memory formation after mild COVID-19. Study context: TCR clusters mostly belonged to single donors.

Study results and limitations: That cross-reactive memory joined was suggested by some responding clones appearing in pre-infection memory. CD4/CD8 balance characterized clones contracting day 15 to 85, and CD4+ skew characterized later expanders.

TCR alpha and TCR beta cDNA libraries with sample barcodes and UMIs came from 5'RACE using constant-segment primers. TCRdb re-called the 5' RACE reads with MiXCR, one entry per CDR3 protein. The sample has 280,000 or so distinct CDR3 sequences, approximately 18% seen once. As for this clonotype: Its specificity is unknown.

This CDR3 is built from 17 residues. Trimming cost V 3 bases and J 1 base; bases outside gene matches: 7. Germline V gene sequence: CDR1 MNHEY, CDR2 SMNVEV (reference sequence). This receptor was taken from a man aged 18-30 years who had mild COVID-19 (a few samples of this study predate the infection). Cell type and time point are not known. The chain carries TRBV27 and TRBJ2-5, with TRBD1 matching 11 bases. Sample: PBMCs or a T cell subset sorted from them (not recorded which). CDR3 bases: TGTGCCAGCAGTTTTATCGGACAGGGGGCGACCCAAGAGACCCAGTACTTC. Translated, it gives CASSFIGQGATQETQYF.